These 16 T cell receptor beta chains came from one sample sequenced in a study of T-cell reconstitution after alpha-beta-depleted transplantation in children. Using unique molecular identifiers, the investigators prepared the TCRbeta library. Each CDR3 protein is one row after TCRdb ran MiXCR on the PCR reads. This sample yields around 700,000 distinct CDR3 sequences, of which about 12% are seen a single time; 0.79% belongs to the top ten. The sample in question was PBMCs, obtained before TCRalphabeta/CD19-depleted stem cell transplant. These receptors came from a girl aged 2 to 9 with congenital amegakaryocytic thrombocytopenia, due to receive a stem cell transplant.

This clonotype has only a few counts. For the CDR3, the DNA is TGTGCCAGTAAACAAGGGGAGGGCAATCAGCCCCAGCATTTT. Translating gives CASKQGEGNQPQHF. The chain recombines TRBV2 with TRBJ1-5; maybe TRBD1 (5 bases). Germline V gives CDR1 SNHLY, CDR2 FYNNEI. This CDR3 is built from 14 residues. Deletions cut 9 bases from V and 2 bases from J, with 14 bases between. Supplemented by reference TRBV2 and TRBJ1-5, the full variable domain reads EPEVTQTPSHQVTQMGQEVILRCVPISNHLYFYWYRQILGQKVEFLVSFYNNEISEKSEIFDDQFSVERPDGSNFTLKIRSTKLEDSAMYFCASKQGEGNQPQHFGDGTRLSIL.

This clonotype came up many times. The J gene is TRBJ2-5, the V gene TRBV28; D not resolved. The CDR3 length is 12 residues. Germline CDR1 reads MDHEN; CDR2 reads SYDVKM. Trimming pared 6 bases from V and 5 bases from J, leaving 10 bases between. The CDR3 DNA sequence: TGTGCCAGCAGCTTGTATGTGGAGACCCAGTACTTC. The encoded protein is CASSLYVETQYF. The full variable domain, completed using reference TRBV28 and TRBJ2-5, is DVKVTQSSRYLVKRTGEKVFLECVQDMDHENMFWYRQDPGLGLRLIYFSYDVKMKEKGDIPEGYSVSREKKERFSLILESASTNQTSMYLCASSLYVETQYFGPGTRLLVL.

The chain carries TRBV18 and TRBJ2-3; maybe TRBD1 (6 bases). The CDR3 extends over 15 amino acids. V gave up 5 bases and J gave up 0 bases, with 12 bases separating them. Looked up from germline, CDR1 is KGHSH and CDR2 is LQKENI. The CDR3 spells CASSSNRASTDTQYF. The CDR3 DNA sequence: TGTGCCAGCTCAAGTAACAGGGCCAGCACAGATACGCAGTATTTT.

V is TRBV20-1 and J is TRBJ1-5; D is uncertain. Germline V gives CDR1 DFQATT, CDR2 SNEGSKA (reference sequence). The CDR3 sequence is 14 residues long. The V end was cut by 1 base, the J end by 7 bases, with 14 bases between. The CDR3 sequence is CSARVGGLGQPQHF. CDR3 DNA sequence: TGCAGTGCTAGAGTAGGTGGGTTGGGGCAGCCCCAGCATTTT.

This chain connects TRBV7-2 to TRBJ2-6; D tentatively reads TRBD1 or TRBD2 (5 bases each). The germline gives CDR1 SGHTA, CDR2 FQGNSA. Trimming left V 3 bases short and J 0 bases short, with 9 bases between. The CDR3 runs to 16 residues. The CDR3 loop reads CASSLGTHSGANVLTF. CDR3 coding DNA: TGTGCCAGCAGCTTGGGGACCCACTCTGGGGCCAACGTCCTGACTTTC. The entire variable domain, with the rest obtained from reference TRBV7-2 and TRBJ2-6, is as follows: GAGVSQSPSNKVTEKGKDVELRCDPISGHTALYWYRQSLGQGLEFLIYFQGNSAPDKSGLPSDRFSAERTGGSVSTLTIQRTQQEDSAVYLCASSLGTHSGANVLTFGAGSRLTVL.

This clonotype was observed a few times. The CDR3 here is CASSQTFGRASGSTDTQYF. The CDR3 coding sequence is TGCGCCAGCAGCCAAACCTTCGGGAGGGCTAGCGGGAGTACAGATACGCAGTATTTT. The chain couples TRBV4-1 to TRBJ2-3, with TRBD2 matching over 10 bases. The trim removed 2 bases at V and 3 bases at J, leaving 14 bases unmatched. CDR3 length: 19 residues. Germline assignment: CDR1 MGHRA and CDR2 YSYEKL.

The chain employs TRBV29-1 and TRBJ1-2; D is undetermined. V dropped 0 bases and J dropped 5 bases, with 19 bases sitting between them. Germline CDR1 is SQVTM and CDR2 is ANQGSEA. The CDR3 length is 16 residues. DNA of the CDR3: TGCAGCGTTGAAGATCATAAGGGTCCGGATGGGTATGGCTACACCTTC. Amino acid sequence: CSVEDHKGPDGYGYTF.

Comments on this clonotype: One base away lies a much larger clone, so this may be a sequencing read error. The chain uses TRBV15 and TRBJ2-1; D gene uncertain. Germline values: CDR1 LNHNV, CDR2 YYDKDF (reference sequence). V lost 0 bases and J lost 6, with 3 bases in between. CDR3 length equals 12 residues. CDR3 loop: CATSRDSNEQFF. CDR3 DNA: TGTGCCACCAGCAGAGATTCCAATGAGCAGTTCTTC.

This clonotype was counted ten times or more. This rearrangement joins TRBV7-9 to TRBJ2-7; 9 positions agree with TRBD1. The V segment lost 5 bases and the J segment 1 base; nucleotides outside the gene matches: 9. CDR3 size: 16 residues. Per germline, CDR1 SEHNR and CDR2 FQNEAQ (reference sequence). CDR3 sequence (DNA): TGTGCCAGCAGCCTAACCGGGACAGGGAATTCCTACGAGCAGTACTTC. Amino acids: CASSLTGTGNSYEQYF.

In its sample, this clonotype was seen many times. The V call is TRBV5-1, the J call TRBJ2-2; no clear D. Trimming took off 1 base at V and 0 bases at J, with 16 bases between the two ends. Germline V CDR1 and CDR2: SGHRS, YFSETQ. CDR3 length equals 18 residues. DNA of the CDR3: TGCGCCAGCAGCTTGTTGGCAGTTGAACACTCGAACACCGGGGAGCTGTTTTTT. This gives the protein CASSLLAVEHSNTGELFF.

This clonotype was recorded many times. CDR3 sequence: CASILTGDNEQFF. CDR3 nucleotides: TGTGCCAGCATCCTTACAGGGGATAATGAGCAGTTCTTC. The rearrangement uses TRBV7-9 and TRBJ2-1, with TRBD1 identical over 7 bases. Germline V lookup: CDR1 SEHNR, CDR2 FQNEAQ (reference sequence). The CDR3 covers 13 residues. The ends lost 7 bases at V and 7 bases at J; junction bases unmatched: 7. The entire variable domain, with the rest obtained from reference TRBV7-9 and TRBJ2-1, is as follows: DTGVSQNPRHKITKRGQNVTFRCDPISEHNRLYWYRQTLGQGPEFLTYFQNEAQLEKSRLLSDRFSAERPKGSFSTLEIQRTEQGDSAMYLCASILTGDNEQFFGPGTRLTVL.

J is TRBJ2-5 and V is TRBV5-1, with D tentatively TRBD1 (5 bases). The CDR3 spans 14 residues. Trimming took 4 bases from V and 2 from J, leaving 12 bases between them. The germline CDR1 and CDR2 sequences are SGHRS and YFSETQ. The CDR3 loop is CASSPLRQQETQYF. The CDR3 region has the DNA TGCGCCAGCAGCCCCTTAAGACAGCAAGAGACCCAGTACTTC.

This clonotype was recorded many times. The CDR3 region is CSAELGLAGDIRGSYNEQFF. The DNA of the CDR3 is TGCAGCGCGGAGTTGGGACTAGCGGGAGATATCAGGGGCTCCTACAATGAGCAGTTCTTC. The chain joins TRBV20-1 to TRBJ2-1; 14 nucleotides agree with TRBD2. The CDR3 consists of 20 residues. The germline gives CDR1 DFQATT, CDR2 SNEGSKA (reference sequence).

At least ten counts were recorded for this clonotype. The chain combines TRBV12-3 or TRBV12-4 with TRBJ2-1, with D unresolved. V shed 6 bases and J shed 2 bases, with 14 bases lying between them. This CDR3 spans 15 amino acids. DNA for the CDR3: TGTGCCAGCAGCCCCGGAACGACAACCTACAATGAGCAGTTCTTC. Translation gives CASSPGTTTYNEQFF.

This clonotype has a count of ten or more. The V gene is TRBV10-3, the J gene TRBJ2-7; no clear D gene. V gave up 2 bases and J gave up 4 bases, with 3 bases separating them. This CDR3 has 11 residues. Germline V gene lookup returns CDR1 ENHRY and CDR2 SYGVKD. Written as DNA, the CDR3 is TGTGCCATCAGTGAGAATTACGAGCAGTACTTC. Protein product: CAISENYEQYF.

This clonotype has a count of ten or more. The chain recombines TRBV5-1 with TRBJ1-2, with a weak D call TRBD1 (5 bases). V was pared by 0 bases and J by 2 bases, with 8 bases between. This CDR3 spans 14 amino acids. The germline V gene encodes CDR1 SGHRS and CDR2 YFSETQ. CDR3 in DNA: TGCGCCAGCAGCTTGGGGGACGGAAACTATGGCTACACCTTC. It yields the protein CASSLGDGNYGYTF.